This TCR beta chain was identified during a study of blood T cells in healthy people across ages. A J-beta primer mix and a sample-barcoded 5' primer were used in a second PCR of roughly 6 to 11 cycles. Each cDNA molecule received a tag from a template-switch adaptor that had 12 random nucleotides. TCRdb itself ran the 5' RACE reads through MiXCR, one entry per CDR3 protein. Of about 570,000 distinct CDR3 sequences listed, 25% to 30% are singletons. With regard to this clonotype: Antigen specificity is unknown.

General study points: In these data, TCR beta diversity tracked strongly with naive T cell percentage. While age rose, TCR beta diversity per million T cells dropped in a roughly linear way. Higher diversity, along with more naive CD4+ cells, distinguished long-lived donors from aged donors.

After removal of 5 bases from V and 9 bases from J, the junction contained 4 bases not matched to a gene. CDR3 size: 12 residues. The germline CDR1 and CDR2 sequences are SQVTM and ANQGSEA. This chain links TRBV29-1 with TRBJ2-1; 10 nucleotides line up with TRBD1. The material sequenced was blood. This sequence was found in a woman in her seventies in good health. The CDR3 sequence is CSVPGQGTEQFF. In DNA, the CDR3 is TGCAGCGTTCCGGGACAGGGGACTGAGCAGTTCTTC.